The next 26 T cell receptor beta chains were all read from a single sample in a study of T-cell memory formation after mild COVID-19. TCRdb passed the 5' RACE reads through MiXCR, listing each CDR3 protein once. The repertoire holds some 250,000 distinct CDR3 sequences, with roughly 18% as singletons. The material sequenced was PBMCs or a T cell subset sorted from them (not recorded which). These receptors came from a man between 18 and 35 years old who had mild COVID-19 (a few samples of this study predate the infection). Cell type and time point are not known.

In nucleotides, the CDR3 is TGTGCCAGCCGCCCCGGACAGGGTCGAGCAGATACGCAGTATTTT. Encoded protein: CASRPGQGRADTQYF. V and J are TRBV28 and TRBJ2-3; 8 bases map to TRBD1. Germline trimming cut 8 bases from V and 4 bases from J; bases unmatched to any gene: 11. CDR1 is MDHEN, CDR2 SYDVKM, per germline. The CDR3 consists of 15 residues.

This clonotype has ten or more counts. This chain joins TRBV15 and TRBJ2-1; no clear D. The CDR3 is 11 residues long. The V gene lost 1 base and the J gene lost 9 bases, with 4 bases spanning the gap. The germline CDR1 and CDR2 sequences are LNHNV and YYDKDF (reference sequence). Here the CDR3 reads CATSRVGEQFF. The DNA for the CDR3 is TGTGCCACCAGCAGAGTTGGTGAGCAGTTCTTC.

This clonotype has a handful of counts. This chain connects TRBV9 to TRBJ2-2; D is ambiguous. Per germline, CDR1 SGDLS and CDR2 YYNGEE. This CDR3 is built from 12 residues. V lost 1 base, J lost 6 bases, and 4 bases lay in between. As DNA, the CDR3 is TGTGCCAGCAGCGTAATGCCCGGGGAGCTGTTTTTT. Its protein product is CASSVMPGELFF.

This clonotype was recorded a few times. The genes are TRBV20-1 and TRBJ1-1, with TRBD1 identical over 9 bases. Per the germline V gene, CDR1 is DFQATT and CDR2 is SNEGSKA (reference sequence). With 5 bases clipped from V and 4 bases from J, the junction kept 5 bases outside the gene matches. This CDR3 has 13 amino acids. The CDR3 is CSAGTGWATEAFF. The CDR3 DNA follows: TGCAGTGCTGGGACAGGGTGGGCCACTGAAGCTTTCTTT.

This clonotype was picked up a small number of times. This chain joins TRBV3-1 and TRBJ2-7, with 8 positions matching TRBD1. CDR3 length: 13 amino acids. V shed 3 bases, J shed 3 bases, and the junction held 1 base outside the gene matches. Germline V gives CDR1 LGHDT, CDR2 YNNKEL (reference sequence). This chain's CDR3 is CASSHDRGYEQYV. Here the CDR3 DNA reads TGTGCCAGCAGCCACGACAGGGGCTACGAGCAGTACGTC.

The chain is built from TRBV5-1 and TRBJ1-5; D unclear. Trimming took 0 bases from V and 3 from J, leaving 7 bases between them. The CDR3 has 14 residues. Germline CDR1 SGHRS, CDR2 YFSETQ. CDR3 sequence: CASSLGDINQPQHF. The CDR3 DNA follows: TGCGCCAGCAGCTTGGGAGACATCAATCAGCCCCAGCATTTT.

This clonotype was recorded a few times. This chain links TRBV4-1 with TRBJ2-7; TRBD1 matches 7 bases. Germline CDR1 MGHRA, CDR2 YSYEKL. The CDR3 contains 14 residues. Losses at the gene ends were 4 bases for V and 2 bases for J; bases not matched to a gene: 5. CDR3 sequence reads: CASSPETGTYEQYF. For the CDR3, the DNA is TGCGCCAGCAGCCCCGAGACAGGGACCTACGAGCAGTACTTC.

This clonotype appeared a few times. This chain joins TRBV6-5 and TRBJ1-5; TRBD1 is a possible D gene (5 bases). Trimming removed 0 bases at V and 1 base at J, with 16 bases between. Germline CDR1 and CDR2: MNHEY and SVGAGI. The CDR3 covers 18 residues. In nucleotides, the CDR3 is TGTGCCAGCAGTTACTCGGCTTCTGGGGGTCAGAGCAATCAGCCCCAGCATTTT. It is translated as CASSYSASGGQSNQPQHF.

The V and J genes are TRBV12-3 or TRBV12-4 and TRBJ2-2; TRBD1 matches 8 bases. CDR3 size: 14 residues. V shed 4 bases, J shed 8 bases, and the junction held 6 bases outside the gene matches. Written as DNA, the CDR3 is TGTGCCAGCAGTTCCGGACAGGGCGCGGGGGAGCTGTTTTTT. This translates into CASSSGQGAGELFF.

This clonotype was detected many times. The chain uses TRBV6-4 and TRBJ2-1, with D unresolved. Germline CDR1 MRHNA, CDR2 SNTAGT. The CDR3 is made up of 15 amino acids. V was pared by 2 bases and J by 2 bases, with 10 bases between. The CDR3 nucleotides read TGTGCCAGCAGTGACGGCACGGACCCCTACAATGAGCAGTTCTTC. Translated, it gives CASSDGTDPYNEQFF.

The chain combines TRBV10-3 with TRBJ2-5; unclear D gene. Germline values: CDR1 ENHRY, CDR2 SYGVKD. The V gene lost 0 bases and the J gene lost 3 bases, with 8 bases spanning the gap. CDR3 length: 14 residues. The CDR3 reads CAISESAGEETQYF. The CDR3 coding sequence is TGTGCCATCAGTGAGTCGGCCGGAGAAGAGACCCAGTACTTC.

This clonotype was detected ten times or more. The chain combines TRBV7-9 with TRBJ1-3; D unresolved. V was pared by 6 bases and J by 0 bases, with 12 bases between. Germline V gene data show CDR1 as SEHNR and CDR2 as FQNEAQ (reference sequence). The CDR3 has 15 amino acids. The DNA of the CDR3 is TGTGCCAGCAGTTATCTACGCCTCTCTGGAAACACCATATATTTT. It specifies CASSYLRLSGNTIYF. Variable domain in full (rest from reference TRBV7-9 and TRBJ1-3): DTGVSQNPRHKITKRGQNVTFRCDPISEHNRLYWYRQTLGQGPEFLTYFQNEAQLEKSRLLSDRFSAERPKGSFSTLEIQRTEQGDSAMYLCASSYLRLSGNTIYFGEGSWLTVV.

V gene TRBV6-5 combines with J gene TRBJ2-7, with D possibly matching TRBD2 (6 bases). Germline V gene lookup returns CDR1 MNHEY and CDR2 SVGAGI. V dropped 5 bases and J dropped 7 bases, with 15 bases sitting between them. The CDR3 is 13 amino acids. CDR3: CASSRTLEGEQYF. The CDR3 region has the DNA TGTGCCAGCAGTCGCACCTTGGAGGGGGAGCAGTACTTC.

The V gene is TRBV5-1, the J gene TRBJ1-1; 8 nucleotides agree with TRBD1. CDR1 is SGHRS, CDR2 YFSETQ, per germline. V was clipped by 4 bases and J by 1 base; unmatched bases: 3. This CDR3 comprises 14 residues. As DNA, the CDR3 is TGCGCCAGCAGCGCGACAGGGGAGAACACTGAAGCTTTCTTT. This codes for CASSATGENTEAFF.

The chain recombines TRBV6-2 or TRBV6-3 with TRBJ2-1, with D maybe TRBD2 (7 bases). From germline, CDR1 is MNHEY and CDR2 SVGEGT. This CDR3 has 17 residues. V shed 4 bases and J shed 1 base, with 17 bases lying between them. CDR3 sequence: CASSSGLGGRSYNEQFF. As DNA, the CDR3 is TGTGCCAGCAGTTCTGGTCTCGGGGGGCGATCCTACAATGAGCAGTTCTTC.

This clonotype has a handful of counts. The CDR3 DNA reads TGTGCCAGCAGCTTACAAAGGTCTAGCGGGGGGGCCCGGGAGACCCAGTACTTC. Protein: CASSLQRSSGGARETQYF. This chain links TRBV7-2 with TRBJ2-5, with TRBD2 matching over 12 bases. The CDR3 is 18 amino acids. The V and J ends lost 2 bases and 5 bases, in that order; junction bases with no gene match: 12. The germline gives CDR1 SGHTA, CDR2 FQGNSA.

This chain links TRBV4-3 with TRBJ2-3, with 8 bases fitting TRBD2. The ends lost 5 bases at V and 11 bases at J; junction bases unmatched: 18. Germline V gene sequence: CDR1 LGHNA, CDR2 YSLEER. The CDR3 loop spans 16 amino acids. CDR3 sequence reads: CASSSLAGAGGRGQYF. The CDR3 nucleotides are TGCGCCAGCAGCTCCCTCGCAGGCGCGGGGGGACGGGGGCAGTATTTT.

The chain links TRBV28 to TRBJ1-3, with D possibly being TRBD1 (6 bases). V lost 9 bases to trimming and J lost 0 bases, with 21 bases between them. Per the germline V gene, CDR1 is MDHEN and CDR2 is SYDVKM. The CDR3 length is 17 residues. The CDR3 region is CASHGQGQLISGNTIYF. The CDR3 coding sequence is TGTGCCAGTCACGGCCAGGGGCAACTGATCTCTGGAAACACCATATATTTT.

This chain joins TRBV10-3 and TRBJ2-5; 9 bases align to TRBD1. The CDR3 runs to 16 residues. With V trimmed by 2 bases and J by 3 bases, 7 bases remained unmatched. Germline CDR1 and CDR2: ENHRY and SYGVKD. The CDR3 region is CAISEPNRGPKETQYF. CDR3 bases: TGTGCCATCAGTGAGCCGAACAGGGGGCCGAAAGAGACCCAGTACTTC.

This clonotype has a handful of counts. J is TRBJ2-7 and V is TRBV20-1, with D tentatively TRBD1 or TRBD2 (5 bases each). The CDR3 is 16 amino acids. With 0 bases removed from V and 0 bases from J, the gap between germline ends came to 15 bases. Germline V CDR1 and CDR2: DFQATT, SNEGSKA (reference sequence). The DNA of the CDR3 is TGCAGTGCTAGAGACCTCGGTACGGGGCGCTCCTACGAGCAGTACTTC. It codes for CSARDLGTGRSYEQYF.

The genes are TRBV6-5 and TRBJ2-3; maybe TRBD2 (6 bases). V was trimmed by 2 bases and J by 1 base, leaving 16 bases between them. Germline V gene sequence: CDR1 MNHEY, CDR2 SVGAGI. The CDR3 has 17 amino acids. CDR3 in amino acids: CASSYPPGREGTDTQYF. CDR3 bases: TGTGCCAGCAGTTACCCCCCGGGGCGGGAAGGCACAGATACGCAGTATTTT.

The chain has TRBV29-1 and TRBJ1-5; no clear D gene. V was shortened by 4 bases and J by 4 bases, with 11 bases between the two germline ends. The CDR3 is made up of 13 amino acids. Germline V CDR1 and CDR2: SQVTM, ANQGSEA. CDR3 loop: CSVVEQYNQPQHF. In DNA, the CDR3 is TGCAGCGTTGTCGAACAGTATAATCAGCCCCAGCATTTT.

The chain joins TRBV4-1 to TRBJ1-5; maybe TRBD1 (5 bases). Trimming removed 4 bases at V and 5 bases at J, with 12 bases between. This CDR3 has 14 residues. Germline CDR1 MGHRA, CDR2 YSYEKL. CDR3 DNA sequence: TGCGCCAGCAGCCCCCGGGACTCAGATCAGCCCCAGCATTTT. It translates to CASSPRDSDQPQHF.

This clonotype has only a few counts. The rearrangement uses TRBV7-2 and TRBJ2-3, with D possibly matching TRBD1 (6 bases). The V gene lost 4 bases and the J gene lost 4 bases, with 12 bases spanning the gap. From germline, CDR1 is SGHTA and CDR2 FQGNSA. The CDR3 contains 14 residues. The CDR3, as DNA: TGTGCCAGCAGCTCGGACAGCAGCGCAGATACGCAGTATTTT. Translation gives CASSSDSSADTQYF.

The gene calls are TRBV19 and TRBJ2-7; D perhaps matches TRBD2 (5 bases). Germline CDR1 and CDR2: LNHDA and SQIVND (reference sequence). The CDR3 has 13 residues. Trimming removed 3 bases at V and 6 bases at J, with 12 bases between. CDR3 nucleotide sequence: TGTGCCAGTAGTATGGCCGGCGGGTCCGAGCAGTACTTC. It translates to CASSMAGGSEQYF.

This chain links TRBV7-2 with TRBJ2-1; no clear D. The CDR3 covers 15 residues. The V end lost 6 bases, the J end lost 8 bases, and 20 bases lay between the germline ends. Germline V lookup: CDR1 SGHTA, CDR2 FQGNSA. In nucleotides, the CDR3 is TGTGCCAGCAGACGCCGACTCCCTGGTACGGATGAGCAGTTCTTC. Translated, it gives CASRRRLPGTDEQFF.